Listed here is a single TCR beta chain. Assay: immunoSEQ multiplex PCR; the TCRdb copy retains only in-frame clones and omits some. The table has more than 30,000 clones, approximately 89% seen once. The data derive from a study of multiple sclerosis patients with progressive multifocal leukoencephalopathy. The time point was: before natalizumab initiation. The CDR3 has 13 amino acids. CDR1 MNHEY and CDR2 SVGAGI come from the germline V gene. V lost 5 bases to trimming and J lost 7 bases; unmatched junction nucleotides: 7. This receptor was identified in a human donor with multiple sclerosis. Sequenced material: PBMCs. The J gene is TRBJ1-2, the V gene TRBV6-5; 7 bases are shared with TRBD1. Here the CDR3 reads CASSQDRVAGYTF. The CDR3 DNA reads TGTGCCAGCAGTCAAGACAGGGTGGCTGGCTACACCTTC.